The present T cell receptor beta chain was sequenced within a study of blood T cell repertoires in COVID-19. The CDR3 runs 12 residues. V dropped 3 bases and J dropped 7 bases, with 12 bases sitting between them. Per the germline V gene, CDR1 is DFQATT and CDR2 is SNEGSKA (reference sequence). The data were produced by immunoSEQ multiplex PCR, yet TCRdb's version contains in-frame clones alone and is incomplete. The table includes about 350,000 clones, approximately 90% detected once. Specimen: peripheral blood. This chain joins TRBV20-1 and TRBJ1-1; D is ambiguous. This clonotype was obtained from a woman between 55 and 75 years old with COVID-19, enrolled during active disease. CDR3 in DNA: TGCAGTGCTAGTAGTTCAGGTCGTGAAGCTTTCTTT. Its translation: CSASSSGREAFF.